The TCR beta chain described here comes from a study of shared clonotypes between healthy human individuals. Splitting the CD4+ cells yielded a CD45RA+ naive subset and a CD45RA-negative memory subset. Findings and limits, study-wide: Although depth was large, rarefaction showed that sequencing of the sorted subsets was incomplete. The authors expected sequencing depth to affect clonotype sharing among donors. The researchers took only blood, and tissue repertoires probably look different.

The CDR3 has 13 residues. The V gene end was trimmed by 2 bases and the J gene end by 6 bases; junction bases not matched to a gene: 3. CDR1 is GTSNPN and CDR2 is SVGIG in the germline V gene (reference sequence). Worth noting for this clone: As yet, its antigen is unknown.

Some clones are missing from TCRdb's copy, which holds only in-frame ones; the method was immunoSEQ multiplex PCR. Among 950,000 to 1,100,000 clones listed, about 77% were seen once. This TCR came from a man aged 18 to 30 in good health. V gene TRBV30 combines with J gene TRBJ2-7; 11 nucleotides align to TRBD2. Sequenced: memory CD4+ T cells sorted from blood. Subset of the sample: CD45RA-negative fraction. The CDR3: CAWSRLAGSEQYF. For the CDR3, the DNA is TGTGCCTGGAGTAGACTAGCGGGAAGCGAGCAGTACTTC.